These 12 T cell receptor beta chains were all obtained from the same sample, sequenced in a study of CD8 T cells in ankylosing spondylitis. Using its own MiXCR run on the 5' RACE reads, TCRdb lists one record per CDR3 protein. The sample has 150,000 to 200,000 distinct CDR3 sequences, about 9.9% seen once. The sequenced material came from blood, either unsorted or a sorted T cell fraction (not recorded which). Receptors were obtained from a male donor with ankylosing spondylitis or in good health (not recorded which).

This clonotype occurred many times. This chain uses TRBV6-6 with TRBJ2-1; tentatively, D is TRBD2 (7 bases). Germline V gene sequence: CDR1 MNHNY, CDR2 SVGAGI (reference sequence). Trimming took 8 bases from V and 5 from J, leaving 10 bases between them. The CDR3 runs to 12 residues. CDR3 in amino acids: CASGGANNEQFF. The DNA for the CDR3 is TGTGCCAGCGGGGGGGCGAACAATGAGCAGTTCTTC.

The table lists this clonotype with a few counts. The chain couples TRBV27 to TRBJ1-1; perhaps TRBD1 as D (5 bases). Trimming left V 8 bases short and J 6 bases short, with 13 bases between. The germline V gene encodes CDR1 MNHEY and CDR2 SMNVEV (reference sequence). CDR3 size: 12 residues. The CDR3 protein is CASGYGGAEAFF. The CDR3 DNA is TGTGCCAGCGGGTACGGAGGGGCTGAAGCTTTCTTT.

Here the CDR3 DNA reads TGCGCCAGCAGCCCCATCGGGAACAATTCACCCCTCCACTTT. This codes for CASSPIGNNSPLHF. The chain is built from TRBV5-1 and TRBJ1-6; D call uncertain. V was shortened by 4 bases and J by 7 bases, with 12 bases between the two germline ends. Germline V gene sequence: CDR1 SGHRS, CDR2 YFSETQ. The CDR3 runs to 14 residues.

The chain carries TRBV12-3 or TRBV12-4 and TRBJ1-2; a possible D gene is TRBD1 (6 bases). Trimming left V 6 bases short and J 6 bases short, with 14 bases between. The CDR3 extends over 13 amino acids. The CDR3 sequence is CASRPDRWDGYTF. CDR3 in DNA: TGTGCCAGCAGACCCGACAGGTGGGATGGCTACACCTTC.

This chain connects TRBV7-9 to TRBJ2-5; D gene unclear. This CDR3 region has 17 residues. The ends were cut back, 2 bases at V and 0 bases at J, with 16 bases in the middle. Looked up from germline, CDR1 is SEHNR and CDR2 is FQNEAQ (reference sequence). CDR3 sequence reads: CASSLPNFASDQETQYF. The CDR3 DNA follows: TGTGCCAGCAGCTTACCTAATTTCGCGTCAGACCAAGAGACCCAGTACTTC.

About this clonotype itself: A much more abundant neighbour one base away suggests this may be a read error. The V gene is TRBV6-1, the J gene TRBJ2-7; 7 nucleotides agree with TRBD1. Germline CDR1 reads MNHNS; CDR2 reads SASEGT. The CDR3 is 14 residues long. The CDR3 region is CASSPGQFSYEQHF. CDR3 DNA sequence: TGTGCCAGCAGCCCGGGACAGTTCTCCTACGAGCAGCACTTC.

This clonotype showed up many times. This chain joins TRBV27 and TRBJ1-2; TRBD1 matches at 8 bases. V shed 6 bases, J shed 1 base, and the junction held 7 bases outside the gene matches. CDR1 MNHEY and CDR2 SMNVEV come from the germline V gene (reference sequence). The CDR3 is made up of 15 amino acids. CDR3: CASRGRTGFNYGYTF. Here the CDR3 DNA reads TGTGCCAGCAGGGGCCGGACAGGGTTTAACTATGGCTACACCTTC.

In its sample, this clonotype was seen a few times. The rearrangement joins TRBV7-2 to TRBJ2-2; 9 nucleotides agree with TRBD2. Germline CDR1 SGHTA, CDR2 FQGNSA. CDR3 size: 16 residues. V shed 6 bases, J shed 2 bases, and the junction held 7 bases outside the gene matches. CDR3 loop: CASRLGAGGNTGELFF. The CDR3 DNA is TGTGCCAGCAGGCTCGGAGCGGGGGGAAACACCGGGGAGCTGTTTTTT.

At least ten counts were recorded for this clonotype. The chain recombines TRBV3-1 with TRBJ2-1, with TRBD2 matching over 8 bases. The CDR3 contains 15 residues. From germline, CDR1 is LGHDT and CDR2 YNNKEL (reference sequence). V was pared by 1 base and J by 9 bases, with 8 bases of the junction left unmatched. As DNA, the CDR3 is TGTGCCAGCAGCCAAGTCCGGGGGGGGAGAATTGAGCAGTTCTTC. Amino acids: CASSQVRGGRIEQFF.

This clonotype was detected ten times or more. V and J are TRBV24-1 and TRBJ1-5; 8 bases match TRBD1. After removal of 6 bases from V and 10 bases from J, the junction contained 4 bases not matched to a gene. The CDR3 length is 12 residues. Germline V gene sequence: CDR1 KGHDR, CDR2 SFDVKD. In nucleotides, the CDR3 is TGTGCCACCAGTCACGGGACAGGACCCCAGCATTTT. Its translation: CATSHGTGPQHF.

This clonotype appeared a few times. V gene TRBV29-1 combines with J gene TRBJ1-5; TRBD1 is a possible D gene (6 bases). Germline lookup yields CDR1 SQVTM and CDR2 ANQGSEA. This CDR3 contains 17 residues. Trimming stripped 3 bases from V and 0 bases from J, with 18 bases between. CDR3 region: CSVDTDSQPYSNQPQHF. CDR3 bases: TGCAGCGTTGACACGGACAGCCAGCCCTATAGCAATCAGCCCCAGCATTTT. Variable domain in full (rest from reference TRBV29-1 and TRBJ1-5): SAVISQKPSRDICQRGTSLTIQCQVDSQVTMMFWYRQQPGQSLTLIATANQGSEATYESGFVIDKFPISRPNLTFSTLTVSNMSPEDSSIYLCSVDTDSQPYSNQPQHFGDGTRLSIL.

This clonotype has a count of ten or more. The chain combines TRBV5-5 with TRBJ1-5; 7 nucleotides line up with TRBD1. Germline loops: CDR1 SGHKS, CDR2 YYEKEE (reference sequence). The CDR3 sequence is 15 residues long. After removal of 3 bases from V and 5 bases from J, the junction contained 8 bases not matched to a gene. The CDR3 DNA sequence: TGTGCCAGCAGCTACTTCGCAGGGGGGGATCAGCCCCAGCATTTT. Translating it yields CASSYFAGGDQPQHF.